The 26 T cell receptor beta chains presented below share a single source sample, sequenced in a study of PD-1 blockade in mismatch repair-deficient tumors. Produced via immunoSEQ multiplex PCR; TCRdb's table is partial and in-frame only. Altogether tens of thousands of clones are present, roughly 80% being singletons, with the ten largest covering 2.6%. The specimen comprised peripheral blood, sampled 12 weeks after starting pembrolizumab. These receptors originate from an adult with mismatch repair-deficient cancer.

This clone was recorded once. The V call is TRBV7-2, the J call TRBJ1-4, with D possibly matching TRBD1 (6 bases). V shed 5 bases and J shed 7 bases, with 17 bases lying between them. Germline V gene sequence: CDR1 SGHTA, CDR2 FQGNSA. The CDR3 totals 15 residues. DNA for the CDR3: TGTGCCAGCAGCCTGAGGGGGGACTGGGGTGAAAAACTGTTTTTT. This translates into CASSLRGDWGEKLFF. The variable domain in full, completed from reference TRBV7-2 and TRBJ1-4, reads GAGVSQSPSNKVTEKGKDVELRCDPISGHTALYWYRQSLGQGLEFLIYFQGNSAPDKSGLPSDRFSAERTGGSVSTLTIQRTQQEDSAVYLCASSLRGDWGEKLFFGSGTQLSVL.

V and J are TRBV9 and TRBJ1-5, with 8 bases that match TRBD1. V dropped 2 bases and J dropped 6; count of bases not matched to a gene: 4. CDR3 size: 14 residues. Per the germline V gene, CDR1 is SGDLS and CDR2 is YYNGEE. Here the CDR3 reads CASSVGQGAQPQHF. CDR3 nucleotide sequence: TGTGCCAGCAGCGTTGGACAGGGCGCTCAGCCCCAGCATTTT.

J is TRBJ1-1 and V is TRBV29-1; D may be TRBD1 (5 bases). Trimming took 4 bases from V and 4 from J, leaving 13 bases between them. From germline, CDR1 is SQVTM and CDR2 ANQGSEA. The CDR3 length is 13 residues. This chain's CDR3 is CSVAGRAVTEAFF. In nucleotides, the CDR3 is TGCAGCGTTGCGGGCAGGGCCGTCACTGAAGCTTTCTTT.

This chain joins TRBV14 and TRBJ1-3; TRBD1 is a possible D gene (5 bases). V lost 6 bases, J lost 1 base, and 19 bases lay in between. This CDR3 region has 17 residues. Germline CDR1 reads SGHDN; CDR2 reads FVKESK. The CDR3 DNA reads TGTGCCAGCAGAGGCTCTGGGACGTGGACATCTGGAAACACCATATATTTT. This encodes CASRGSGTWTSGNTIYF.

This rearrangement joins TRBV7-2 to TRBJ2-1; no definite D call. Per germline, CDR1 SGHTA and CDR2 FQGNSA. V was shortened by 3 bases and J by 7 bases, with 16 bases between the two germline ends. The CDR3 runs to 15 residues. The CDR3: CASSFWGSHTNEQFF. For the CDR3, the DNA is TGTGCCAGCAGCTTCTGGGGTAGTCATACAAATGAGCAGTTCTTC.

The chain carries TRBV12-5 and TRBJ1-5; no firm D call. Germline CDR1 LGHNT, CDR2 FRNRAP. The CDR3 loop spans 14 amino acids. V lost 6 bases and J lost 4, with 13 bases in between. CDR3 bases: TGTGCTAGTGGCCTTACCCCCAGTAATCAGCCCCAGCATTTT. Translation: CASGLTPSNQPQHF.

The rearrangement joins TRBV5-4 to TRBJ2-2, with 9 bases aligning to TRBD2. Germline V lookup: CDR1 SGHNT, CDR2 YYREEE (reference sequence). V shed 4 bases, J shed 6 bases, and the junction held 10 bases outside the gene matches. There are 16 residues in the CDR3. The CDR3 DNA reads TGTGCCAGCAGCCCCTCCGCGGGAGGGCTGCCCGGGGAGCTGTTTTTT. Its protein is CASSPSAGGLPGELFF. Complete variable domain (other parts from reference TRBV5-4 and TRBJ2-2): ETGVTQSPTHLIKTRGQQVTLRCSSQSGHNTVSWYQQALGQGPQFIFQYYREEENGRGNFPPRFSGLQFPNYSSELNVNALELDDSALYLCASSPSAGGLPGELFFGEGSRLTVL.

This clone was observed many times. The chain uses TRBV4-2 and TRBJ1-3; D uncertain. The V gene's germline CDR1 is LGHNA and CDR2 YNFKEQ. V was pared by 0 bases and J by 4 bases, with 4 bases between. The CDR3 is made up of 13 amino acids. CDR3 residues: CASSQEQGNTIYF. CDR3 bases: TGTGCCAGCAGCCAAGAACAGGGAAACACCATATATTTT.

V is TRBV5-1 and J is TRBJ2-2, with a possible D match to TRBD2 (5 bases). Trimming took 0 bases from V and 4 from J, leaving 13 bases between them. The CDR3 covers 16 residues. Germline loops: CDR1 SGHRS, CDR2 YFSETQ. In DNA, the CDR3 is TGCGCCAGCAGCTTGGCCGGGCGGGTAGGCACCGGGGAGCTGTTTTTT. As protein: CASSLAGRVGTGELFF.

Comment on this clone: The sample has other DNA sequences that encode this CDR3 too. The chain links TRBV19 to TRBJ1-4; the match to TRBD1 covers 9 bases. The CDR3 loop spans 14 amino acids. Per the germline V gene, CDR1 is LNHDA and CDR2 is SQIVND (reference sequence). V shed 4 bases, J shed 8 bases, and the junction held 5 bases outside the gene matches. This chain's CDR3 is CASSTDRGGEKLFF. Here the CDR3 DNA reads TGTGCCAGTAGTACGGACAGGGGTGGCGAAAAACTGTTTTTT. The whole variable domain, remainder taken from reference TRBV19 and TRBJ1-4, is DGGITQSPKYLFRKEGQNVTLSCEQNLNHDAMYWYRQDPGQGLRLIYYSQIVNDFQKGDIAEGYSVSREKKESFPLTVTSAQKNPTAFYLCASSTDRGGEKLFFGSGTQLSVL.

This chain uses TRBV29-1 with TRBJ1-1, with 7 bases identical to TRBD1. In germline, CDR1 is SQVTM, CDR2 ANQGSEA. The V segment lost 6 bases and the J segment 1 base; nucleotides outside the gene matches: 5. The CDR3 consists of 13 residues. The CDR3 bases are TGCAGCGTAGAGACAGGGCGGAACACTGAAGCTTTCTTT. Translation gives CSVETGRNTEAFF.

The rearrangement joins TRBV27 to TRBJ2-3; D is perhaps TRBD1 (5 bases). The V end was cut by 6 bases, the J end by 9 bases, with 22 bases between. This CDR3 is 15 amino acids long. Germline values: CDR1 MNHEY, CDR2 SMNVEV (reference sequence). The CDR3 here is CASSLTKGLRMTQYF. CDR3 nucleotides: TGTGCCAGCAGCCTTACTAAGGGGTTACGGATGACGCAGTATTTT.

The rearrangement joins TRBV7-8 to TRBJ2-2; D unclear. The V end was cut by 3 bases, the J end by 6 bases, with 14 bases between. The CDR3 runs 15 residues. Germline CDR1 and CDR2: SGHVS and FQNEAQ. The CDR3 DNA reads as TGTGCCAGCAGCTTCCACTGGGCCGCGGCCGGGGAGCTGTTTTTT. Its translation: CASSFHWAAAGELFF.

The CDR3 nucleotides read TGTGCCAGTAGTTCGGGATTGAGTCAGCCCCAGCATTTT. Its translation is CASSSGLSQPQHF. The chain links TRBV19 to TRBJ1-5; no clear D. V was clipped by 5 bases and J by 6 bases, with 11 bases between them. The CDR3 contains 13 residues. Germline CDR1 and CDR2: LNHDA and SQIVND (reference sequence).

Here the CDR3 reads CASSYTGGLDGYTF. As DNA, the CDR3 is TGTGCCAGCAGCTACACAGGGGGGTTGGATGGCTACACCTTC. The chain has TRBV11-2 and TRBJ1-2; 8 positions match TRBD1. Germline assignment: CDR1 SGHAT and CDR2 FQNNGV. The length of the CDR3 is 14 residues. Losses at the gene ends were 4 bases for V and 6 bases for J; bases not matched to a gene: 7.

The chain recombines TRBV30 with TRBJ2-1; TRBD2 agrees at 12 bases. This CDR3 region has 16 residues. Germline values: CDR1 GTSNPN, CDR2 SVGIG (reference sequence). V lost 1 base, J lost 9 bases, and 10 bases stayed unmatched. The CDR3 nucleotides read TGTGCCTGGAGTGAGGCCACTAGCGGGAGGAGGGGTGAGCAGTTCTTC. This encodes CAWSEATSGRRGEQFF.

This sequence joins TRBV4-2 and TRBJ1-1; D may be TRBD1 (5 bases). The germline CDR1 and CDR2 sequences are LGHNA and YNFKEQ. V lost 0 bases and J 3 bases, leaving 11 bases between the germline ends. The CDR3 is made up of 15 amino acids. The CDR3 region has the DNA TGTGCCAGCAGCCAAGACCCAGGGACCGACACTGAAGCTTTCTTT. This sequence encodes CASSQDPGTDTEAFF.

CDR3 DNA: TGTGCCAGCAGAATACCCGGGACGGGAGAGACCCAGTACTTC. Encoded protein: CASRIPGTGETQYF. This chain links TRBV5-6 with TRBJ2-5, with D perhaps given as TRBD1 or TRBD2 (5 bases each). Germline lookup yields CDR1 SGHDT and CDR2 YYEEEE. This CDR3 is built from 14 residues. The ends were cut back, 5 bases at V and 4 bases at J, with 15 bases in the middle.

The V call is TRBV19, the J call TRBJ1-5; D is unresolved. Trimming took off 5 bases at V and 0 bases at J, with 14 bases between the two ends. The germline V gene has CDR1 LNHDA and CDR2 SQIVND (reference sequence). The CDR3 has 16 amino acids. The CDR3 sequence: CASSSILLGSNQPQHF. The DNA for the CDR3 is TGTGCCAGTAGTTCAATCCTCCTCGGTAGCAATCAGCCCCAGCATTTT. The complete variable domain, with remaining parts taken from reference TRBV19 and TRBJ1-5, reads DGGITQSPKYLFRKEGQNVTLSCEQNLNHDAMYWYRQDPGQGLRLIYYSQIVNDFQKGDIAEGYSVSREKKESFPLTVTSAQKNPTAFYLCASSSILLGSNQPQHFGDGTRLSIL.

This chain links TRBV5-6 with TRBJ2-7; 10 bases align to TRBD2. Per the germline V gene, CDR1 is SGHDT and CDR2 is YYEEEE. The J segment lost 4 bases and the V segment lost 4 bases, leaving 14 bases of the junction unmatched. There are 17 residues in the CDR3. CDR3 protein: CASSLRSTSGSGYEQYF. The CDR3, as DNA: TGTGCCAGCAGCCTAAGGTCGACTAGCGGGTCCGGTTACGAGCAGTACTTC.

The V and J genes are TRBV23-1 and TRBJ1-1; TRBD1 matches at 10 bases. TRBV23-1 is reported as an ORF; its role is uncertain. Unmatched junction bases numbered 2, after V lost 7 bases and J lost 3 bases. This CDR3 comprises 13 residues. The CDR3 loop is CASIGQGDTEAFF. CDR3 nucleotides: TGCGCCAGCATAGGACAGGGGGACACTGAAGCTTTCTTT.

The chain links TRBV19 to TRBJ2-5; unclear D gene. The V gene lost 1 base and the J gene lost 2 bases, with 14 bases spanning the gap. CDR1 LNHDA and CDR2 SQIVND come from the germline V gene (reference sequence). This CDR3 contains 16 residues. In DNA, the CDR3 is TGTGCCAGTAGTATAGGTCGCAGACAAGCTCAAGAGACCCAGTACTTC. Protein: CASSIGRRQAQETQYF.

This clone was observed a single time. This CDR3 reads CASTMTGASSSGNTIYF. The CDR3 DNA follows: TGTGCCAGCACCATGACAGGGGCCAGCAGCTCTGGAAACACCATATATTTT. The chain carries TRBV7-9 and TRBJ1-3; 8 positions match TRBD1. The CDR3 is made up of 17 amino acids. With V trimmed by 7 bases and J by 0 bases, 11 bases remained unmatched. The germline gives CDR1 SEHNR, CDR2 FQNEAQ (reference sequence).

The genes are TRBV4-1 and TRBJ1-1, with D uncertain. The CDR3 has 15 amino acids. Trimming stripped 4 bases from V and 3 bases from J, with 15 bases between. The germline V gene encodes CDR1 MGHRA and CDR2 YSYEKL. The CDR3: CASSRFIHADTEAFF. Written as DNA, the CDR3 is TGCGCCAGCAGCCGCTTCATCCACGCGGACACTGAAGCTTTCTTT.

This clone was counted only a few times. The chain has TRBV6-5 and TRBJ1-5; 10 bases fit TRBD1. The ends lost 6 bases at V and 6 bases at J; junction bases unmatched: 8. The CDR3 has 15 residues. Germline V gene lookup returns CDR1 MNHEY and CDR2 SVGAGI. The CDR3 is CASRPLTGGIQPQHF. CDR3 in DNA: TGTGCCAGCAGACCATTGACAGGGGGCATTCAGCCCCAGCATTTT.

This clone was detected only once. The rearrangement uses TRBV4-2 and TRBJ2-1; TRBD1 is a possible D gene (6 bases). The V gene lost 0 bases and the J gene lost 7 bases, with 16 bases spanning the gap. Germline-derived CDR1 and CDR2 are LGHNA and YNFKEQ. The CDR3 runs 16 residues. The CDR3 bases are TGTGCCAGCAGCCAAGATGGGATAGGGGGAAAGAATGAGCAGTTCTTC. Translation gives CASSQDGIGGKNEQFF.